This is a list of T cell receptor beta chains from one sample in a study of shared clonotypes between healthy human individuals. Method: immunoSEQ multiplex PCR; TCRdb's copy keeps in-frame clones and lacks some. Of millions of clones listed, 90% to 95% are singletons. The specimen sequenced was naive CD4+ T cells sorted from blood. The receptors were gathered from a man aged 18 to 30 in good health. The CDR3 runs from the conserved cysteine through the conserved F or W. Each record gives: CDR3 protein, CDR3 DNA, J gene, CDR3 length, D gene, V gene, clone size. The D gene is left open where the match is weak. Part of the rows lack a size; the others show once, few, many or a class for expanded clones.

CDR3aa: CAISETSGTGNTGELFF
CDR3nt: TGTGCCATCAGTGAGACTTCGGGGACAGGGAACACCGGGGAGCTGTTTTTT
j_gene: TRBJ2-2
len: 17
d_gene: TRBD1
v_gene: TRBV10-3
abundance: -

CDR3aa: CASSLVGLGEQFF
CDR3nt: TGTGCCAGCAGCTTAGTGGGGTTGGGTGAGCAGTTCTTC
j_gene: TRBJ2-1
len: 13
d_gene: -
v_gene: TRBV7-2
abundance: -

CDR3aa: CASSQVASGRGEQFF
CDR3nt: TGCGCCAGCAGCCAAGTCGCTAGCGGGAGGGGAGAGCAGTTCTTC
j_gene: TRBJ2-1
len: 15
d_gene: TRBD2
v_gene: TRBV4-1
abundance: -

CDR3aa: CASSFEAFF
CDR3nt: TGTGCCAGCAGCTTCGAAGCTTTCTTT
j_gene: TRBJ1-1
len: 9
d_gene: -
v_gene: TRBV12-2
abundance: once

CDR3aa: CASSFGGETYNEQFF
CDR3nt: TGTGCCAGCAGCTTTGGGGGGGAAACCTACAATGAGCAGTTCTTC
j_gene: TRBJ2-1
len: 15
d_gene: TRBD2
v_gene: TRBV5-4
abundance: -

CDR3aa: CASSLNGNPYEQYF
CDR3nt: TGTGCCAGCAGCTTGAACGGGAACCCCTACGAGCAGTACTTC
j_gene: TRBJ2-7
len: 14
d_gene: -
v_gene: TRBV5-6
abundance: -

CDR3aa: CAWSVRLTGNYEQYF
CDR3nt: TGTGCCTGGAGTGTTAGGCTAACCGGTAACTACGAGCAGTACTTC
j_gene: TRBJ2-7
len: 15
d_gene: -
v_gene: TRBV30
abundance: -

CDR3aa: CASSLSSADTQYF
CDR3nt: TGTGCCAGCAGCTTAAGTTCAGCAGATACGCAGTATTTT
j_gene: TRBJ2-3
len: 13
d_gene: -
v_gene: TRBV7-3
abundance: once

CDR3aa: CASSGDTSYNSPLHF
CDR3nt: TGTGCCAGCAGCGGGGACACCAGCTATAATTCACCCCTCCACTTT
j_gene: TRBJ1-6
len: 15
d_gene: -
v_gene: TRBV9
abundance: -

CDR3aa: CAISESSSEQFF
CDR3nt: TGTGCCATCAGTGAGTCGTCGAGTGAGCAGTTCTTC
j_gene: TRBJ2-1
len: 12
d_gene: -
v_gene: TRBV10-3
abundance: -

CDR3aa: CASSFGQAYNSPLHF
CDR3nt: TGTGCCAGCAGTTTTGGACAGGCGTATAATTCACCCCTCCACTTT
j_gene: TRBJ1-6
len: 15
d_gene: TRBD1
v_gene: TRBV11-2
abundance: once

CDR3aa: CASSLGHLISGNTIYF
CDR3nt: TGTGCCAGCAGCCTCGGACACCTGATCTCTGGAAACACCATATATTTT
j_gene: TRBJ1-3
len: 16
d_gene: -
v_gene: TRBV7-9
abundance: -

CDR3aa: CASSLRGLDYEQYF
CDR3nt: TGTGCCAGCAGCTTAAGGGGACTTGACTACGAGCAGTACTTC
j_gene: TRBJ2-7
len: 14
d_gene: -
v_gene: TRBV5-4
abundance: -

CDR3aa: CASSYRGSGNYGYTF
CDR3nt: TGTGCCAGCAGCTACAGGGGTTCAGGCAACTATGGCTACACCTTC
j_gene: TRBJ1-2
len: 15
d_gene: TRBD1
v_gene: TRBV28
abundance: -

CDR3aa: CASRSAGTDYYEQFF
CDR3nt: TGTGCCAGCAGGTCCGCCGGGACTGACTACTATGAGCAGTTCTTC
j_gene: TRBJ2-1
len: 15
d_gene: -
v_gene: TRBV6-5
abundance: -

CDR3aa: CASSLTGTAYGYTF
CDR3nt: TGTGCCAGCAGTTTGACAGGGACGGCTTATGGCTACACCTTC
j_gene: TRBJ1-2
len: 14
d_gene: TRBD1
v_gene: TRBV7-9
abundance: -

CDR3aa: CASSRGAYNEQFF
CDR3nt: TGTGCCAGCAGTCGGGGGGCCTACAATGAGCAGTTCTTC
j_gene: TRBJ2-1
len: 13
d_gene: TRBD2
v_gene: TRBV6-5
abundance: -

CDR3aa: CASSQLVKREVPETQYF
CDR3nt: TGCGCCAGCAGCCAACTCGTGAAGCGGGAGGTCCCCGAGACCCAGTACTTC
j_gene: TRBJ2-5
len: 17
d_gene: TRBD2
v_gene: TRBV4-3
abundance: -

CDR3aa: CASSIIRGNQPQHF
CDR3nt: TGTGCCAGCAGCATAATAAGGGGCAATCAGCCCCAGCATTTT
j_gene: TRBJ1-5
len: 14
d_gene: -
v_gene: TRBV28
abundance: -

CDR3aa: CAQAVGQGTNYGYTF
CDR3nt: TGTGCCCAAGCGGTGGGTCAGGGCACTAACTATGGCTACACCTTC
j_gene: TRBJ1-2
len: 15
d_gene: -
v_gene: TRBV7-3
abundance: -

CDR3aa: CACQKNTEAFF
CDR3nt: TGTGCCTGTCAAAAGAACACTGAAGCTTTCTTT
j_gene: TRBJ1-1
len: 11
d_gene: -
v_gene: TRBV30
abundance: -

CDR3aa: CASSSSGAASTDTQYF
CDR3nt: TGTGCCAGCAGCTCTTCCGGGGCAGCTAGCACAGATACGCAGTATTTT
j_gene: TRBJ2-3
len: 16
d_gene: -
v_gene: TRBV11-3
abundance: -

CDR3aa: CASSRTQEIREKLFF
CDR3nt: TGCGCCAGCAGCCGGACCCAAGAAATCCGGGAAAAACTGTTTTTT
j_gene: TRBJ1-4
len: 15
d_gene: -
v_gene: TRBV4-3
abundance: -

CDR3aa: CAWSVPGSSTYEQYF
CDR3nt: TGTGCCTGGAGTGTACCAGGGTCGTCCACCTACGAGCAGTACTTC
j_gene: TRBJ2-7
len: 15
d_gene: -
v_gene: TRBV30
abundance: -

CDR3aa: CASSFRQGGEKLFF
CDR3nt: TGTGCCAGCAGCTTCAGACAGGGCGGTGAAAAACTGTTTTTT
j_gene: TRBJ1-4
len: 14
d_gene: TRBD1
v_gene: TRBV7-9
abundance: -

CDR3aa: CASSVQENYGYTF
CDR3nt: TGTGCCAGCAGTGTACAGGAGAATTATGGCTACACCTTC
j_gene: TRBJ1-2
len: 13
d_gene: -
v_gene: TRBV2
abundance: -

CDR3aa: CASGSPPNYGYTF
CDR3nt: TGTGCTAGTGGTTCGCCGCCCAACTATGGCTACACCTTC
j_gene: TRBJ1-2
len: 13
d_gene: -
v_gene: TRBV12-5
abundance: -

CDR3aa: CASVTPYEQYF
CDR3nt: TGTGCCAGCGTCACCCCCTACGAGCAGTACTTC
j_gene: TRBJ2-7
len: 11
d_gene: -
v_gene: TRBV6-5
abundance: -

CDR3aa: CASSLGRNEQFF
CDR3nt: TGCGCCAGCAGCTTGGGGAGGAATGAGCAGTTCTTC
j_gene: TRBJ2-1
len: 12
d_gene: -
v_gene: TRBV5-1
abundance: once

CDR3aa: CAWSVRGSSNRVAEAFF
CDR3nt: TGTGCCTGGAGTGTAAGGGGGTCATCGAACAGGGTGGCTGAAGCTTTCTTT
j_gene: TRBJ1-1
len: 17
d_gene: -
v_gene: TRBV30
abundance: -

CDR3aa: CASSNSPGTYGYTF
CDR3nt: TGTGCCAGCAGTAACTCCCCAGGGACCTATGGCTACACCTTC
j_gene: TRBJ1-2
len: 14
d_gene: -
v_gene: TRBV6-5
abundance: -

CDR3aa: CASRLTGWNEQYF
CDR3nt: TGTGCCAGCAGATTGACAGGGTGGAACGAGCAGTACTTC
j_gene: TRBJ2-7
len: 13
d_gene: TRBD1
v_gene: TRBV7-2
abundance: once